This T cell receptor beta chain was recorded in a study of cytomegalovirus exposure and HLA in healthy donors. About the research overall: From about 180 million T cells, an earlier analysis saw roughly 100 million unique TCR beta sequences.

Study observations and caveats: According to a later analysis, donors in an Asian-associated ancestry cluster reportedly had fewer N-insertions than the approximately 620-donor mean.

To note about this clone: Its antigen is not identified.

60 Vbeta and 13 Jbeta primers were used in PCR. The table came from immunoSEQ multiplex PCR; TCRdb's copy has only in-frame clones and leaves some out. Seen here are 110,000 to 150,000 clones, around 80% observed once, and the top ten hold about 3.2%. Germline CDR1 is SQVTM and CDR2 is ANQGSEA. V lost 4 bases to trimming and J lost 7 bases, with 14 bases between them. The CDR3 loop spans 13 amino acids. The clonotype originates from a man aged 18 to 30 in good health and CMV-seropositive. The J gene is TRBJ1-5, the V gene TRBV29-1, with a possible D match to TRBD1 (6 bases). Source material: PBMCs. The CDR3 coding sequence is TGCAGCGTTGGGTCAGGGGCGGGCCAGCCCCAGCATTTT. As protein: CSVGSGAGQPQHF.